The T cell receptor (beta chain) under discussion was sequenced for a study of Graves' ophthalmopathy and Graves' hyperthyroidism. Whole-study results and caveats: Blood contained most expanded thyroid clonotypes exceeding 0.001 frequency.

Note on this clonotype: Its antigen is still unknown.

Amplification targeted the TCR beta CDR3 regions, with RNA transcripts as the source material. Second-round multiplex PCR followed a first-round RT-PCR using HTBI primers. TCRdb reanalysed the multiplex PCR reads using MiXCR and keeps one entry per CDR3 protein. The sample has some 1.1 million distinct CDR3 sequences; roughly 35% are singletons. Each diagnosis was determined on the basis of clinical symptoms, serum thyroxine, TRAb, thyroid ultrasound and orbital computed tomography. The V gene's germline CDR1 is SGHTA and CDR2 FQGNSA. There are 14 residues in the CDR3. Trimming took 0 bases from V and 3 from J, leaving 9 bases between them.

The receptor comes from an adult man with Graves' hyperthyroidism. Specimen: peripheral blood or thyroid tissue (not recorded which). The rearrangement uses TRBV7-2 and TRBJ2-7, with a weak D call TRBD1 (6 bases). The CDR3 region has the DNA TGTGCCAGCAGCTTAGCTCGGGACATCTACGAGCAGTACTTC. Its translation: CASSLARDIYEQYF.